This paragraph reports one T cell receptor (beta chain). Its antigen is as yet unknown. The second PCR ran about 7 to 12 cycles with a sample-barcoded 5' primer and J-beta primers. TCRdb recomputed calls from the 5' RACE reads with MiXCR, one row per CDR3 protein. The sample consists of some 920,000 distinct CDR3 sequences, 45% to 60% of them appearing once. These data are taken from a study of blood T cells in healthy people across ages. Study observations and caveats: Calculation of diversity from one million T cells yielded estimates considered to be underestimates.

This CDR3 has 13 residues. The V end lost 7 bases, the J end lost 8 bases, and 17 bases lay between the germline ends. Germline lookup yields CDR1 MDHEN and CDR2 SYDVKM. The chain combines TRBV28 with TRBJ1-2, with D possibly being TRBD1 (5 bases). The sequence derives from a woman aged 55-70 years in good health. The sample comprised blood. In DNA form, the CDR3 reads TGTGCCAGCATACCTACCGGGGGGTACGGCTACACCTTC. Amino acids: CASIPTGGYGYTF.